This note documents a single T cell receptor (beta chain) sequence. Its target is not known. Trimming pared 0 bases from V and 2 bases from J, leaving 7 bases between. Germline CDR1 MNHEY, CDR2 SVGAGI. This CDR3 spans 14 amino acids. This record comes from a study of identical twins. General study points: High-abundance cord blood beta clonotypes had fewer insertions; memory repertoires showed none. There is a chance that invariant MAIT and iNKT cells partially muddied zero-insertion analyses.

TCRdb re-analysed the 5' RACE reads in MiXCR, keeping a single row per CDR3 protein. In the table there are about 660,000 distinct CDR3 sequences, 8.6% of which are singletons. The same data also went into a second study, on yellow fever vaccine responses in identical twins.

The chain couples TRBV6-5 to TRBJ1-1, with D perhaps TRBD1 (5 bases). The receptor was derived from a woman between 18 and 29 years old in good health. The sample comprised PBMCs. The CDR3 is CASSYSTANTEAFF. CDR3 bases: TGTGCCAGCAGTTACTCGACAGCCAACACTGAAGCTTTCTTT.